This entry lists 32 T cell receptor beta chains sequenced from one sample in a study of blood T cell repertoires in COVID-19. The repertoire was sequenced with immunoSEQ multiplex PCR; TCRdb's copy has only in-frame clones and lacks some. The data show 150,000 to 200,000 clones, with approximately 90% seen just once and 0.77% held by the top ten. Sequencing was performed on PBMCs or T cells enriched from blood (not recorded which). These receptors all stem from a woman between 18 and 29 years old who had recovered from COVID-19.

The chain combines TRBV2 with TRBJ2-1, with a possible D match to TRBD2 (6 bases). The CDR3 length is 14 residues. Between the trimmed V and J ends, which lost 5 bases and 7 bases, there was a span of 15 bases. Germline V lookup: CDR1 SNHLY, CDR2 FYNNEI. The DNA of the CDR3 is TGTGCCAGCAGTAATGAGCGGGTCGCGAATGAGCAGTTCTTC. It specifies CASSNERVANEQFF.

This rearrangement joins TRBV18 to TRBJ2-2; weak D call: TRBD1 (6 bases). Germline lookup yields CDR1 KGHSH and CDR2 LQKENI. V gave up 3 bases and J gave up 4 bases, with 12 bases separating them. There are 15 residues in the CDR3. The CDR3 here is CASSPQTGSTGELFF. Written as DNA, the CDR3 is TGTGCCAGCTCACCCCAGACAGGCTCCACCGGGGAGCTGTTTTTT.

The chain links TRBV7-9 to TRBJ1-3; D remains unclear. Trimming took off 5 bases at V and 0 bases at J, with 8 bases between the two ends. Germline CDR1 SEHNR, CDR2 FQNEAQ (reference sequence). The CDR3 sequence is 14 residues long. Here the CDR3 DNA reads TGTGCCAGCAGCCTCAGTATCTCTGGAAACACCATATATTTT. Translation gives CASSLSISGNTIYF.

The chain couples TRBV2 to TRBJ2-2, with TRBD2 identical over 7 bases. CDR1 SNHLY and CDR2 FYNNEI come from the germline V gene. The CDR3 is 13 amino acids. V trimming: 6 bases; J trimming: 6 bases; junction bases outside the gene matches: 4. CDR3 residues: CASRSLAAGELFF. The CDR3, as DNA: TGTGCCAGCAGGTCCCTAGCGGCCGGGGAGCTGTTTTTT.

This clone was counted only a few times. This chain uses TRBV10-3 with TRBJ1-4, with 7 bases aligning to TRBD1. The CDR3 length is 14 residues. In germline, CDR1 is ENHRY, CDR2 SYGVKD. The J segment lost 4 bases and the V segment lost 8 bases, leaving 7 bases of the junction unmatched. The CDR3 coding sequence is TGTGCCATCCGAGGGGGACAGAGTAATGAAAAACTGTTTTTT. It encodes CAIRGGQSNEKLFF.

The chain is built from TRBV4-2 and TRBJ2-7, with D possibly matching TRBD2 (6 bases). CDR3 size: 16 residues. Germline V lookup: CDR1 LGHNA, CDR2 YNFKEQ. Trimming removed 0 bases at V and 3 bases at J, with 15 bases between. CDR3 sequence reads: CASSQDLGGSRYEQYF. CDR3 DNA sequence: TGTGCCAGCAGCCAAGATCTTGGAGGGAGCCGCTACGAGCAGTACTTC.

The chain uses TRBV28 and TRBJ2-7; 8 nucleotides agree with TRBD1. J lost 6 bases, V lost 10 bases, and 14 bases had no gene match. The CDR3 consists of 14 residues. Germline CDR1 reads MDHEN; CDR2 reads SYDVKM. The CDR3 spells CAIRSQGQAFEQYF. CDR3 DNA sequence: TGTGCCATAAGGAGCCAGGGACAGGCATTCGAGCAGTACTTC.

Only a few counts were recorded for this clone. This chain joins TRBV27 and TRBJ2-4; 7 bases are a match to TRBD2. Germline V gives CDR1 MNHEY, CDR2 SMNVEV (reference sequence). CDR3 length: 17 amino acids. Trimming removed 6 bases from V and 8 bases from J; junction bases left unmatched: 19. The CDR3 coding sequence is TGTGCCAGCAGGCCCCGAGAGGGCGGGGAGGGGTACGACATTCAGTACTTC. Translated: CASRPREGGEGYDIQYF.

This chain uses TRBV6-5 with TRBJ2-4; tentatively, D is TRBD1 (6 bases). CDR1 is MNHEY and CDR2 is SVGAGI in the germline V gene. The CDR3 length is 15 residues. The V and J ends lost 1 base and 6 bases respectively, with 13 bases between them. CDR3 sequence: CASSYWGRGSNIQYF. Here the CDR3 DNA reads TGTGCCAGCAGTTACTGGGGGCGAGGGTCAAACATTCAGTACTTC.

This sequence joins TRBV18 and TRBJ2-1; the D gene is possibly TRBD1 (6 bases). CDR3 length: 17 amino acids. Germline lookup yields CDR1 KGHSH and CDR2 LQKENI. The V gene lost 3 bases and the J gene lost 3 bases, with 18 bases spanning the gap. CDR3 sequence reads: CASSPLGAERFYNEQFF. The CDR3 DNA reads TGTGCCAGCTCACCCTTGGGGGCGGAGAGATTCTACAATGAGCAGTTCTTC.

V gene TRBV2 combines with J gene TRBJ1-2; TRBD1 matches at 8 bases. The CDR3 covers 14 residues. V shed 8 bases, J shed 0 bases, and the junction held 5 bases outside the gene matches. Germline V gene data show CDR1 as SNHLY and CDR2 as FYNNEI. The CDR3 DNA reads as TGTGCCAGCGGGGGACAGGCTTCTAACTATGGCTACACCTTC. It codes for CASGGQASNYGYTF.

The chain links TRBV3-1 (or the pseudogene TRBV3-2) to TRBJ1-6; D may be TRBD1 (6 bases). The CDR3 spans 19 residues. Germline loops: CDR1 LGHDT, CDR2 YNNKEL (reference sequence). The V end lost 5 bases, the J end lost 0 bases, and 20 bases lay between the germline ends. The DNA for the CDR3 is TGTGCCAGCAGCTTATACTCGACAGGCCTGAGCTCCTATAATTCACCCCTCCACTTT. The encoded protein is CASSLYSTGLSSYNSPLHF.

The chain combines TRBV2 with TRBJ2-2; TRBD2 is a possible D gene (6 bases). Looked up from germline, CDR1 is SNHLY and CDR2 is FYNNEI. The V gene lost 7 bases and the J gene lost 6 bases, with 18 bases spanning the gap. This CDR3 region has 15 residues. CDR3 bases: TGTGCCAGCATGCGGACTATTTTTGGCTCCGGGGAGCTGTTTTTT. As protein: CASMRTIFGSGELFF.

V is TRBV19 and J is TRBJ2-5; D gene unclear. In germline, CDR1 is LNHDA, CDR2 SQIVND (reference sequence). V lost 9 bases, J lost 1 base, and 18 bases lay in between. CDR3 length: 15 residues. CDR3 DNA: TGTGCCAGCAGCCCGACGAGTGGGCGCCAAGAGACCCAGTACTTC. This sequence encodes CASSPTSGRQETQYF.

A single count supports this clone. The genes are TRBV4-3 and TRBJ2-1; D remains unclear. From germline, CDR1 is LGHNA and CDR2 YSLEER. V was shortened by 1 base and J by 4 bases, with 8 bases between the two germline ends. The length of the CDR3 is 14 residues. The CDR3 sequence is CASSQGPRYNEQFF. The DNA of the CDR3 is TGCGCCAGCAGCCAAGGTCCTAGATACAATGAGCAGTTCTTC.

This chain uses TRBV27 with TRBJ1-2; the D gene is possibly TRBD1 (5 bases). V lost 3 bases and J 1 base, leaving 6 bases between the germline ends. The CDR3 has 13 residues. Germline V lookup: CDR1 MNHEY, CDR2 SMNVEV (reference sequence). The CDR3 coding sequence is TGTGCCAGCAGTTTCGGGGGTAACTATGGCTACACCTTC. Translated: CASSFGGNYGYTF.

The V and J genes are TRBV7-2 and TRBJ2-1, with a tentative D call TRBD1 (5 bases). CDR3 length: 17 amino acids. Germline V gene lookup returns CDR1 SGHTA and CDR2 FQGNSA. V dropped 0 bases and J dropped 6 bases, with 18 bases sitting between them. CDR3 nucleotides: TGTGCCAGCAGCTTAGCCCCGACAGTCCTAGTACTCAATGAGCAGTTCTTC. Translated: CASSLAPTVLVLNEQFF.

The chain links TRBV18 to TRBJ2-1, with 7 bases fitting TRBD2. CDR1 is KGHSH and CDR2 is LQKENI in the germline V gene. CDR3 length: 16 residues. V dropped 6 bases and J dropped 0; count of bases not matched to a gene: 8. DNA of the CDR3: TGTGCCAGCTCCCCGTGGGGCGGGAGCTCCTACAATGAGCAGTTCTTC. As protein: CASSPWGGSSYNEQFF.

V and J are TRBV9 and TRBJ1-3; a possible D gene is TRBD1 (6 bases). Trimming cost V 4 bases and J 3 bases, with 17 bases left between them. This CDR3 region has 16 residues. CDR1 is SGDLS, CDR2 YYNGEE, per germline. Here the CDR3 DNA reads TGTGCCAGCAGCTCCCCGGGGGGGCTTAGTGGAAACACCATATATTTT. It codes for CASSSPGGLSGNTIYF.

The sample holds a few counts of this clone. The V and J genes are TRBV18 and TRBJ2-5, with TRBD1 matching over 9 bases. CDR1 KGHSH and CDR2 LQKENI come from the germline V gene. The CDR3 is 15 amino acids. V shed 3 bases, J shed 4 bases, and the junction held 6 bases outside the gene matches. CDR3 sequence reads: CASSPKTGGAETQYF. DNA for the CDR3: TGTGCCAGCTCACCTAAAACAGGGGGCGCAGAGACCCAGTACTTC. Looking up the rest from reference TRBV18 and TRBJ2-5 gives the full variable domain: NAGVMQNPRHLVRRRGQEARLRCSPMKGHSHVYWYRQLPEEGLKFMVYLQKENIIDESGMPKERFSAEFPKEGPSILRIQQVVRGDSAAYFCASSPKTGGAETQYFGPGTRLLVL.

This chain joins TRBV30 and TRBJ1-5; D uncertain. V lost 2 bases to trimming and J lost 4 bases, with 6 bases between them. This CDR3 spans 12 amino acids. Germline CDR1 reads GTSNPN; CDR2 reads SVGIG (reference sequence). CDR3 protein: CAWSTGNQPQHF. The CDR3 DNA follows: TGTGCCTGGAGTACGGGAAATCAGCCCCAGCATTTT. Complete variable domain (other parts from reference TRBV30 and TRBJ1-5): SQTIHQWPATLVQPVGSPLSLECTVEGTSNPNLYWYRQAAGRGLQLLFYSVGIGQISSEVPQNLSASRPQDRQFILSSKKLLLSDSGFYLCAWSTGNQPQHFGDGTRLSIL.

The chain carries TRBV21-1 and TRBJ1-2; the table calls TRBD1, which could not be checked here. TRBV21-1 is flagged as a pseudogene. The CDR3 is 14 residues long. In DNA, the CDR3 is TGTGCCAGCAGCCCCACCGGGACAGGGTCTGGCTACACCTTC. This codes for CASSPTGTGSGYTF.

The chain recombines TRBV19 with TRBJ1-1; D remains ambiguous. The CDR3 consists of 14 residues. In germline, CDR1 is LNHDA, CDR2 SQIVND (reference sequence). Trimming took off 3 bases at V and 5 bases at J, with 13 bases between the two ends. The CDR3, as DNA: TGTGCCAGTAGTATTCATCGGGGTGGTACTGAAGCTTTCTTT. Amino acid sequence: CASSIHRGGTEAFF.

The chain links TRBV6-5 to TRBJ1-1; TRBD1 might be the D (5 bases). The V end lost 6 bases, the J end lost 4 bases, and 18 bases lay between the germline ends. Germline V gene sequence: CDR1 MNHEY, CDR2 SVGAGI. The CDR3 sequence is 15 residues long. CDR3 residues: CASRPGGTGGTEAFF. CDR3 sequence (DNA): TGTGCCAGCAGGCCCGGAGGGACCGGGGGCACTGAAGCTTTCTTT.

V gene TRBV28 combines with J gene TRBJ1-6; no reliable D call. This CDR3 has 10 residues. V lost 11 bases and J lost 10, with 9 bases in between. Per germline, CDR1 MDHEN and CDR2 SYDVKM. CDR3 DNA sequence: TGTGCCTCCGGGTGGTCACCCCTCCACTTT. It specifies CASGWSPLHF.

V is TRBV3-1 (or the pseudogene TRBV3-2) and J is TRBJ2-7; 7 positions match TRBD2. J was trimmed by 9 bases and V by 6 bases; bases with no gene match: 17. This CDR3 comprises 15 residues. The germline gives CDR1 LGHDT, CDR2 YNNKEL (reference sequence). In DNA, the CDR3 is TGTGCCAGCAGTCCTCCTCCCGGGGGAGGGGCCGGGCAGTACTTC. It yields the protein CASSPPPGGGAGQYF.

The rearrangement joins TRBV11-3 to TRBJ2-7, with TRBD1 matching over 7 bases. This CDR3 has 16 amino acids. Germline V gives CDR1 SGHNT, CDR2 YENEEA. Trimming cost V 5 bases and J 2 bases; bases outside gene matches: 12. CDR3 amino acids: CASSRKLDRRTYEQYF. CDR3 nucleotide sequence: TGTGCCAGCAGCCGTAAACTGGACAGGAGAACCTACGAGCAGTACTTC.

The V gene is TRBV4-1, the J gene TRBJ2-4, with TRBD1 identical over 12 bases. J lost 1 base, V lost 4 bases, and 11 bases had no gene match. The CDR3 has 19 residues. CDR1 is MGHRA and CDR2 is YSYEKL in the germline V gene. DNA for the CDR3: TGCGCCAGCAGCCCCCCGGGACAGGGGGCGAGGTCGGCCAAAAACATTCAGTACTTC. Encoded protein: CASSPPGQGARSAKNIQYF.

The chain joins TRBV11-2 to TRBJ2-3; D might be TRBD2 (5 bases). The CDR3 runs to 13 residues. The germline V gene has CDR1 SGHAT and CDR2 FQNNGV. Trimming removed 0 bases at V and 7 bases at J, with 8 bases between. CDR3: CASSLDRGNTQYF. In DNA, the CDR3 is TGTGCCAGCAGCTTAGACCGGGGAAATACGCAGTATTTT. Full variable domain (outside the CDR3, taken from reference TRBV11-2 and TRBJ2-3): EAGVAQSPRYKIIEKRQSVAFWCNPISGHATLYWYQQILGQGPKLLIQFQNNGVVDDSQLPKDRFSAERLKGVDSTLKIQPAKLEDSAVYLCASSLDRGNTQYFGPGTRLTVL.

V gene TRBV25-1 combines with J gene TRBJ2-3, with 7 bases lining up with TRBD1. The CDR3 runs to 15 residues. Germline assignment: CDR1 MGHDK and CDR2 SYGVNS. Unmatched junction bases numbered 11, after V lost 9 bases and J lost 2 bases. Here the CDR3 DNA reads TGTGCCAGGGTCACGAACAGGGGAATCACAGATACGCAGTATTTT. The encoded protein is CARVTNRGITDTQYF.

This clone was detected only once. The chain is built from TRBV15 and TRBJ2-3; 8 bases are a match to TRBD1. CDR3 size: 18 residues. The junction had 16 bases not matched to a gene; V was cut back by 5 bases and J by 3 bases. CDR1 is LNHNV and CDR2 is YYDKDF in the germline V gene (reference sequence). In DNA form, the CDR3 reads TGTGCCACCAGCGCCCAAGGACAGGGTCCCTTTAGTACAGATACGCAGTATTTT. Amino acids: CATSAQGQGPFSTDTQYF.

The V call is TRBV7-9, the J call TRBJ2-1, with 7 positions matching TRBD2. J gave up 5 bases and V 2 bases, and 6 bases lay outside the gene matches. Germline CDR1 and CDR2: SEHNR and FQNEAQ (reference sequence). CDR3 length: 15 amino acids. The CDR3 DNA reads TGTGCCAGCAGCTTAAGCCTAGCGGCGCACAATGAGCAGTTCTTC. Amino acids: CASSLSLAAHNEQFF.